This T cell receptor (beta chain) was observed in a study of blood T cell repertoires in COVID-19. Overall study: Samples came from the United States, Italy and Spain, spanning acute and convalescent COVID-19.

Per the authors' pipeline: Nucleated cell counts were estimated from reference gene primer amplification. Sequencing was performed with immunoSEQ multiplex PCR; in TCRdb, only in-frame clones are kept and a portion is missing. That table gives V, J and clone size, and the DNA gave D and trimming. The sample lists fewer than 300,000 clones; about 85% were seen once. V lost 0 bases, J lost 2 bases, and 5 bases stayed unmatched. The CDR3 is 15 amino acids. Looked up from germline, CDR1 is SGHNT and CDR2 is YYREEE (reference sequence). This clone was counted between two and nine times. The origin of this receptor is a human donor in a cohort sampled during active COVID-19. Sequences were obtained from peripheral blood. The chain joins TRBV5-4 to TRBJ2-7, with 7 bases fitting TRBD2. The CDR3 here is CASSLGGGDPYEQYF. The CDR3 DNA reads TGTGCCAGCAGCTTGGGCGGGGGAGACCCCTACGAGCAGTACTTC.